This passage covers 18 T cell receptor beta chains from one sample sequenced in a study of T cells in Graves' hyperthyroidism and ophthalmopathy. The investigators amplified TCR beta CDR3 regions from RNA transcripts. The TCR CDR3 was amplified in a first-round RT-PCR using the HTBI primer set. Via MiXCR, TCRdb re-called the multiplex PCR reads, giving one row per CDR3 protein. The sample contains hundreds of thousands of distinct CDR3 sequences, 18% of which appear only once. Sequencing used blood. The receptor source for this set is a woman aged 45-65 years with Graves' hyperthyroidism that later progressed to Graves' ophthalmopathy.

The chain employs TRBV3-1 and TRBJ2-7; 9 bases fit TRBD2. The CDR3 loop spans 16 amino acids. The V and J ends lost 4 bases and 4 bases, in that order; junction bases with no gene match: 11. The germline gives CDR1 LGHDT, CDR2 YNNKEL (reference sequence). This CDR3 is CASSLPRTSERYEQYF. As DNA, the CDR3 is TGTGCCAGCAGCCTGCCCCGGACTAGCGAAAGATACGAGCAGTACTTC.

This clonotype occurred a few times. This chain uses TRBV9 with TRBJ1-1, with no clear D. Germline CDR1 SGDLS, CDR2 YYNGEE. CDR3 length: 15 amino acids. V lost 3 bases, J lost 5 bases, and 17 bases lay in between. The CDR3 nucleotides are TGTGCCAGCAGCGCCCAGTCGGATATGAGGACTGAAGCTTTCTTT. It encodes CASSAQSDMRTEAFF.

This chain uses TRBV10-3 with TRBJ2-1; 10 bases fit TRBD2. The CDR3 is 15 amino acids. Germline assignment: CDR1 ENHRY and CDR2 SYGVKD. V shed 6 bases, J shed 2 bases, and the junction held 4 bases outside the gene matches. CDR3 nucleotide sequence: TGTGCCATCAGGAATAGCGGGGGGCCCTACAATGAGCAGTTCTTC. Its translation is CAIRNSGGPYNEQFF.

The chain combines TRBV11-2 with TRBJ1-3; no firm D call. CDR1 SGHAT and CDR2 FQNNGV come from the germline V gene. Between the trimmed V and J ends, which lost 0 bases and 2 bases, there was a span of 8 bases. The CDR3 is 15 amino acids. CDR3 sequence reads: CASSLEIFPGNTIYF. In DNA form, the CDR3 reads TGTGCCAGCAGCTTAGAAATATTCCCTGGAAACACCATATATTTT.

The CDR3 loop is CASSLVGGRGHEQFF. DNA for the CDR3: TGTGCCAGCAGCTTGGTCGGGGGCAGGGGCCATGAGCAGTTCTTC. This chain joins TRBV7-6 and TRBJ2-1; perhaps D is TRBD1 or TRBD2 (6 bases each). Trimming removed 3 bases from V and 8 bases from J, with 17 bases in between. Germline lookup yields CDR1 SGHVS and CDR2 FNYEAQ. The CDR3 runs to 15 residues.

This clonotype was recorded a few times. The J gene is TRBJ2-3, the V gene TRBV11-3; D is ambiguous. CDR3 size: 14 residues. Per germline, CDR1 SGHNT and CDR2 YENEEA. Deletions cut 5 bases from V and 0 bases from J, with 9 bases between. CDR3: CASSPPDSTDTQYF. CDR3 coding DNA: TGTGCCAGCAGCCCCCCGGACAGCACAGATACGCAGTATTTT.

The rearrangement links TRBV20-1 to TRBJ2-5; TRBD1 matches 8 bases. Germline trimming cut 3 bases from V and 3 bases from J; bases unmatched to any gene: 12. The CDR3 covers 16 residues. The germline gives CDR1 DFQATT, CDR2 SNEGSKA (reference sequence). CDR3 region: CSARTGTGYREETQYF. CDR3 nucleotides: TGCAGTGCTAGGACCGGGACAGGTTATAGGGAAGAGACCCAGTACTTC.

This clonotype was detected ten times or more. The chain joins TRBV3-1 to TRBJ1-6; D is unresolved. Trimming stripped 0 bases from V and 9 bases from J, with 15 bases between. The CDR3 has 16 amino acids. The germline V gene has CDR1 LGHDT and CDR2 YNNKEL (reference sequence). CDR3 DNA: TGTGCCAGCAGCCAAGATATGGCCCCCGGCGGTTCACCCCTCCACTTT. This encodes CASSQDMAPGGSPLHF.

This rearrangement joins TRBV5-1 to TRBJ2-6; tentatively, D is TRBD2 (6 bases). CDR3 length: 16 residues. The germline V and J ends were trimmed by 5 bases and 0 bases, with 12 bases remaining between them. Germline V CDR1 and CDR2: SGHRS, YFSETQ. The DNA for the CDR3 is TGCGCCAGCAGGCGGGAAGAGAGCTCTGGGGCCAACGTCCTGACTTTC. Protein: CASRREESSGANVLTF.

The chain couples TRBV19 to TRBJ1-1; D call uncertain. The CDR3 spans 13 residues. From germline, CDR1 is LNHDA and CDR2 SQIVND (reference sequence). V lost 5 bases to trimming and J lost 0 bases, with 7 bases between them. CDR3 amino acids: CASSFAMNTEAFF. CDR3 DNA sequence: TGTGCCAGTAGTTTCGCTATGAACACTGAAGCTTTCTTT. Full variable domain (outside the CDR3, taken from reference TRBV19 and TRBJ1-1): DGGITQSPKYLFRKEGQNVTLSCEQNLNHDAMYWYRQDPGQGLRLIYYSQIVNDFQKGDIAEGYSVSREKKESFPLTVTSAQKNPTAFYLCASSFAMNTEAFFGQGTRLTVV.

V and J are TRBV5-1 and TRBJ1-2; TRBD1 matches at 7 bases. The V and J ends lost 1 base and 8 bases, in that order; junction bases with no gene match: 8. This CDR3 comprises 14 residues. Germline V gene sequence: CDR1 SGHRS, CDR2 YFSETQ. CDR3 sequence: CASSLRQGHLGYTF. The CDR3 DNA reads as TGCGCCAGCAGCTTGAGACAGGGACACCTGGGCTACACCTTC. Complete variable domain (other parts from reference TRBV5-1 and TRBJ1-2): KAGVTQTPRYLIKTRGQQVTLSCSPISGHRSVSWYQQTPGQGLQFLFEYFSETQRNKGNFPGRFSGRQFSNSRSEMNVSTLELGDSALYLCASSLRQGHLGYTFGSGTRLTVV.

This clonotype was observed many times. The chain combines TRBV5-1 with TRBJ2-7; unclear D gene. Germline-derived CDR1 and CDR2 are SGHRS and YFSETQ. The CDR3 sequence is 14 residues long. V was trimmed by 0 bases and J by 3 bases, leaving 10 bases between them. This chain's CDR3 is CASSLVRNSYEQYF. CDR3 nucleotides: TGCGCCAGCAGCTTGGTTAGGAACAGCTACGAGCAGTACTTC.

This clonotype was observed a handful of times. The V gene is TRBV15, the J gene TRBJ1-1; D might be TRBD1 (6 bases). V was trimmed by 1 base and J by 5 bases, leaving 14 bases between them. The CDR3 covers 15 residues. Germline CDR1 is LNHNV and CDR2 is YYDKDF (reference sequence). The CDR3 spells CATSRGTVRLTEAFF. Written as DNA, the CDR3 is TGTGCCACCAGCAGAGGGACAGTCCGTTTGACTGAAGCTTTCTTT.

V gene TRBV29-1 combines with J gene TRBJ2-7, with 8 bases fitting TRBD1. The germline gives CDR1 SQVTM, CDR2 ANQGSEA. The CDR3 is made up of 13 amino acids. After removal of 6 bases from V and 2 bases from J, the junction contained 6 bases not matched to a gene. CDR3 DNA sequence: TGCAGCGTGGAGACAGGGGCCCCCTACGAGCAGTACTTC. It specifies CSVETGAPYEQYF.

This clonotype has a count of ten or more. The gene calls are TRBV12-3 or TRBV12-4 and TRBJ2-1; TRBD1 is a possible D gene (5 bases). Trimming pared 5 bases from V and 0 bases from J, leaving 11 bases between. The length of the CDR3 is 15 residues. The CDR3 loop is CASSRRQSSYNEQFF. The CDR3 DNA is TGTGCCAGCAGTCGGCGACAGAGCTCCTACAATGAGCAGTTCTTC.

This clonotype has ten or more counts. This chain links TRBV7-8 with TRBJ2-2, with 7 bases identical to TRBD1. Germline assignment: CDR1 SGHVS and CDR2 FQNEAQ. The CDR3 runs 16 residues. J lost 4 bases, V lost 4 bases, and 9 bases had no gene match. The CDR3: CASSSGQLRSTGELFF. For the CDR3, the DNA is TGTGCCAGCAGCTCGGGACAGCTACGGAGCACCGGGGAGCTGTTTTTT.

This clonotype has only a few counts. The chain is built from TRBV2 and TRBJ1-2; the D gene is possibly TRBD1 (6 bases). This CDR3 comprises 13 residues. The V gene lost 6 bases and the J gene lost 2 bases, with 10 bases spanning the gap. From germline, CDR1 is SNHLY and CDR2 FYNNEI. This CDR3 reads CASRDSGNYGYTF. In nucleotides, the CDR3 is TGTGCCAGCAGGGACAGTGGGAACTATGGCTACACCTTC.

This clonotype was seen at least ten times. This rearrangement joins TRBV6-2 or TRBV6-3 to TRBJ1-5; TRBD1 matches at 7 bases. There are 16 residues in the CDR3. With V trimmed by 0 bases and J by 5 bases, 7 bases remained unmatched. Germline-derived CDR1 and CDR2 are MNHEY and SVGEGT. The CDR3 reads CASSYSSIGTDQPQHF. DNA for the CDR3: TGTGCCAGCAGTTACTCGAGTATAGGGACAGATCAGCCCCAGCATTTT.